What follows describes a single T cell receptor (beta chain). Germline-derived CDR1 and CDR2 are SGHNT and YENEEA. The CDR3 length is 14 residues. V lost 4 bases, J lost 7 bases, and 4 bases stayed unmatched. This sample stems from a study of immune evolution from preneoplasia to lung adenocarcinoma. Sequencing was performed with immunoSEQ multiplex PCR; in TCRdb, only in-frame clones are kept and a portion is missing. This sample carries about 6,600 clones, 75% to 90% of them seen once, and the ten largest clones take approximately 4.6%. Source material: FFPE invasive lung adenocarcinoma tissue. The rearrangement uses TRBV11-3 and TRBJ2-2, with 9 nucleotides matching TRBD1. This TCR came from a person between 45 and 75 years old with lung adenocarcinoma. The CDR3 loop reads CASSYRGRNGELFF. CDR3 bases: TGTGCCAGCAGCTACAGGGGGCGGAACGGGGAGCTGTTTTTT.